Here is one T cell receptor (beta chain) with its context. Its antigen is currently not known. One junction end disagrees with the germline gene, perhaps due to a read error. The same CDR3 can be traced to other DNA sequences in this sample. The sample belongs to a study of cytomegalovirus exposure and HLA in healthy donors (dated by TCRdb to 2016 to 2017). Background for the entire study: According to an earlier analysis of a few hundred of the donors, 150 million to 200 million T cells yielded 117 million unique TCR beta sequences and 250 to 350 Gb of sequence data. Roughly 300 gigabases of sequencing data and tens of millions of unique TCR sequences were included in an early release covering around 600 HLA-typed donors. Among the approximately 400 genotyped donors, under 90% belonged to the genetic ancestry cluster associated with self-reported Caucasian donors. The study aimed to test whether cataloging public T cell receptors could reveal signatures of past pathogen exposure. Using immunosequencing, the study profiled T cell repertoires from 550 to 750 subjects and related those repertoires to cytomegalovirus serostatus. In addition to the first cohort of 666 subjects, a separate validation cohort of 100 to 150 different subjects was used. High-throughput TCR immunosequencing, statistical association of individual TCRs with disease status, and machine learning were combined to predict cytomegalovirus infection status. To study patterns of TCR occurrence, a later analysis re-analyzed previously published TCR beta repertoires from 500 to 850 donors and added high-resolution HLA genotyping. Rather than using new phenotypic data, the later analysis identified candidate immune exposures from TCR beta sequences and from how often those sequences occurred across donors. An earlier analysis of 587 of the donors used high-throughput TCR beta sequencing to judge whether each TCR beta V gene segment behaved as functional or pseudogenic. Donor age, sex, ethnicity and CMV serostatus were compiled alongside the repertoire data. In a later genetic analysis, genome-wide SNP genotypes for about 65% of the 666 donors were used, and that subset was treated as a discovery cohort. All discovery cohort repertoires had been generated on a single sequencing platform. HLA typing included class I and class II loci at four-digit resolution. Typing coverage differed by locus: A, B, C, DRB1 and DQB1 were typed in about 629-640 donors, DQA1 in roughly 510, DPA1 in approximately 600, and DPB1 in around 440. Roughly 5 DR-DQ haplotypes were treated as single units for association and clustering because of strong linkage in the cohort. Across around 400 genotyped donors of the cohort, an average of approximately 200,000 unique TCR beta nucleotide sequences per donor were sequenced, and approximately 17% of those sequences were non-productive. The research as a whole found: A further reported finding was that TCR beta sequences accurately predicted the HLA-A and HLA-B alleles for most subjects in the first cohort. The cohort was sequenced for TCR beta chains only, and without alpha or paired-chain data the features that could be detected were limited. At a false discovery rate of 0.05, a later analysis linked under 20,000 TCR beta sequences to specific HLA alleles. Most TCR sequences were seen in very few donors, while some public TCRs were found in many individuals. The authors suggested that the approach could potentially be extended to other disease states and immunological phenotypes. In an earlier analysis of 587 of the donors, most TCR beta V segments appeared in productive rearrangements about 90% or about 30% of the time, broadly matching IMGT annotations. Roughly uniform sequencing depth across donors was assumed in presence/absence analyses, although this assumption may not hold. In a later analysis, HLA-associated TCR beta chains showed more clonal expansion and lower generation probabilities than non-associated chains that were equally common. A cluster of highly shared sequence variants was judged likely to represent a technical artifact of the sequencing pipeline. According to a later analysis, most CMV-associated TCR beta chains appeared to be HLA-restricted, and the HLA associations seemed to be driven largely by CMV exposure. In both the original and validation cohorts, the classifier was reported to diagnose cytomegalovirus status with high specificity and sensitivity. In the study, some 180 TCR beta chains were listed as associated with cytomegalovirus. Several of the top co-occurrence clusters appeared to be linked to parvovirus B19, influenza, CMV and Epstein-Barr virus, according to a later analysis. An association between a missense DCLRE1C variant and V-gene and J-gene trimming of TCR beta chains was found in a later genetic analysis and replicated in an independent cohort. In vitro tests confirmed that a few of the cytomegalovirus-associated TCR beta chains recognize cytomegalovirus antigens. Because counts were too low, seventeen rarely observed V segments, including chromosome 9 orphons, were excluded from the earlier analysis of some 540 of the donors. Because some donors lacked HLA typing at each locus, the association tests relied only on the typed subset. The 87-base-pair reads could not distinguish some IMGT-functional V segments, including TRBV6-2 and TRBV6-3, so those segments were excluded. According to a later analysis, TCR association rates differed among HLA loci, with DRB1 alleles showing the most associated TCRs and HLA-C alleles showing the fewest. A later genetic analysis reported fewer N-insertions in productive TCRs among donors in an Asian-associated ancestry cluster than the approximately 670-donor mean. Strong co-occurrence of HLA alleles, especially DR and DQ, made assigning TCR associations to individual alleles difficult. The only immune exposure information available for the cohort was CMV serostatus. Correlated functional status among segregating V segments might be attributable to linkage disequilibrium, but an unknown experimental factor could not be ruled out.

To prepare the library, the immunoSEQ multiplex PCR assay was applied. For the multiplex PCR, a mixture combining 60 forward primers for TCR Vbeta segments and 13 reverse primers for TCR Jbeta segments was used. The CDR3 region of rearranged TCR beta genes was amplified from genomic DNA by a multiplex PCR assay. The amplified TCR beta libraries were sequenced on the Illumina HiSeq System as 87-base-pair reads. Concerning the study's data processing: A later analysis counted around 72 million unique TCR beta chains across the 600 to 850 repertoires, and 10 million to 11 million of these chains were shared by at least two donors. A nearest-neighbor algorithm error-corrected the raw reads and collapsed the reads into unique sequences, merging closely related sequences to remove PCR and sequencing errors. Alignment of CDR3 sequences to IMGT reference sequences was used to assign V, D and J gene segments. Each retained sequence needed at least a six-nucleotide match to both a V gene segment and a J gene segment. A rearrangement was called productive if the CDR3 had no stop codons and remained in frame with V and J, and every other rearrangement was called non-productive. CDR3 was defined according to IMGT convention as the region running from the second conserved V-encoded cysteine to the conserved J-encoded phenylalanine. In an earlier analysis of around 540 of the donors, sequences lacking an unambiguous match to a single V gene segment were excluded. In an earlier analysis of some 590 of the donors, V segments were called functional above 56.7% productive rearrangements and were called segregating when the between-donor standard deviation exceeded 5%. A statistical classification framework was developed to diagnose cytomegalovirus status using the catalog of TCR beta chain sequences. In a later analysis, TCR nucleotide sequences were compared against IMGT/GENE-DB human TR gene sequences so that V and J genes could be assigned. In a later analysis, CDR3 sequences and most-parsimonious VDJ recombination scenarios were assigned using the TCRdist pipeline. A later analysis defined each TCR beta chain by its CDR3 amino acid sequence plus V-gene family, and excluded reads lacking a unique V-gene family. To address suspected cross-contamination and a sequencing artifact, a later analysis removed roughly 640 highly shared, low-generation-probability nucleotide sequences. In a later analysis, a clonal expansion index was calculated for each public chain from normalized within-repertoire ranks of inferred template counts. In a later analysis, generation probabilities were computed with a VDJ recombination model fitted to out-of-frame rearrangements, and the resulting probabilities were checked against IGoR. In a later analysis, hypergeometric tests were used to score TCR-TCR, TCR-HLA and TCR-CMV co-occurrence, with a repertoire-size bias correction applied to TCR pairs. To estimate false discovery rates, a later analysis permuted the HLA or CMV assignments 20 times. In a later analysis, co-occurring TCRs were grouped with DBSCAN, and TCRdist sequence similarity was added when clustering was performed within HLA-allele-positive subsets. For co-occurrence clustering, repertoires with fewer than 30,000 or more than 120,000 public chains were excluded, along with a handful of repertoires with anomalous nucleotide sharing. Not all clones reach the TCRdb copy of this immuneACCESS table, which keeps in-frame sequences only. Checked studies attribute under half of the gap to unresolved V genes and leave the rest unexplained. The DNA gave D and trimming, while V, J and clone size come from that table. The sample table contains some 130,000 clones; only one count was recorded for roughly 83% of them. The ten most abundant clones make up more than 1.5% of the sample.

In total, approximately 610 healthy bone marrow donors made up the cohort. At the time of sampling, every cohort member was nominally healthy, though immune exposures that went unrecorded were likely present. The donor tested CMV seronegative and was one of the 352 seronegative cohort members. A peripheral blood sample was provided by each donor, and peripheral blood mononuclear cells were used for TCR beta sequencing. Genomic DNA was extracted from the blood cell samples with the Qiagen DNeasy Blood Extraction Kit. CDR1 SGHRS and CDR2 YFSETQ were looked up in the germline V gene. Inclusive of the bounding cysteine and phenylalanine, the CDR3 is 13 residues long. Only CDR3 DNA is held: 39 bases, read in frame from base 1.

The sequence joins TRBV5-1 to TRBJ1-5, and TRBD1 may be the D gene, going by 5 matching bases. Material for sequencing was PBMCs. The receptor was isolated from a man aged 35-49 years in good health and CMV-seronegative. Here the CDR3 is given as CASSQGVNQPQHF. The nucleotide sequence reads TGCGCCAGCAGCCAAGGGGTAAATCAACCCCAGCATTTT.